What follows describes a single T cell receptor beta chain. Its target is not known. TCRdb analysed the reads with MiXCR anew, one entry per CDR3 protein. The sample carries approximately 280,000 distinct CDR3 sequences, 22% recorded once. The sample originates from a study of T cell repertoires in cytomegalovirus infection. The wider study: Recently identified HLA-C-restricted CMV epitopes were used, and well-studied HLA-B-restricted CMV epitopes were used as well.

The V and J ends lost 1 base and 10 bases, in that order; junction bases with no gene match: 9. The CDR3 loop spans 16 amino acids. In germline, CDR1 is MGHRA, CDR2 YSYEKL. Study results and caveats: There were HLA-C-restricted CMV-specific TCR beta clonotypes dominating the ex vivo response. Summed public TCR beta family frequency identified CMV carriers bearing the relevant HLA.

The clonotype comes from a human donor in good health (CMV status not recorded). Some clones in this sample may be carry-over from other donors' samples. This chain joins TRBV4-1 and TRBJ1-3; 11 bases map to TRBD1. The starting material was cultured PBMCs, obtained from culture after CMV antigen stimulation. CDR3 in amino acids: CASSQASRDRGITIYF. CDR3 in DNA: TGCGCCAGCAGCCAAGCTTCCCGGGACAGGGGGATAACCATATATTTT.